This T cell receptor beta chain stems from a study of shared clonotypes between healthy human individuals (dated by TCRdb to 2020 to 2022). For context, the study as a whole: Two women and a few men aged 18 to 49 years were included in the cohort. For each donor, CD4 naive and CD4 memory were each run on three plates, CD8 naive on two plates, and CD8 memory on one plate. Blood TCR repertoires of about 5 healthy adults were deeply sequenced to estimate repertoire size and the extent of clonotype sharing between individuals. To increase sequencing depth and limit assay-specific biases, TCR repertoire library preparation and sequencing were carried out by different laboratories using diverse techniques. Each donor's leukapheresis produced roughly between roughly 0.85 and 9.5 billion PBMCs. Results and caveats for the whole study, not just this receptor: Across four donors, around 5% of naive CD4, roughly 3.3% of naive CD8, under 2.5% of memory CD4, and around 0.4% of memory CD8 clonotypes were shared. Estimated clonotype richness was generally larger for naive than for memory subsets. Clonotypes shared by all four sorted-subset donors showed higher generation probabilities than non-shared clonotypes. Even with the large sequencing depth, rarefaction of the sorted-subset datasets indicated that sequencing was incomplete. The small number of donors limited the genetic and exposure-history diversity represented. Pairwise subsampling indicated that sequencing depth was expected to affect the degree of clonotype sharing among donors. Sampling was limited to blood, and TCR repertoires in tissue likely differ from TCR repertoires in blood.

Using the deep immunoSEQ assay, multiplex PCR amplified TCR CDR3 regions from genomic DNA. Extracted genomic DNA from each cell subset was distributed evenly across all wells of several immunoSEQ 96-well plates, and each plate was treated as a replicate. For sorted subsets, about 200 ng genomic DNA, equal to about 30,000 T cell genomes, was loaded into each replicate PCR. Purified libraries were measured with a Qubit 3.0 fluorometer, size-checked on a Bioanalyzer 2100, and measured again with the KAPA Library Quantification kit. Every immunoSEQ 96-well plate was sequenced on a dedicated single-read 150-cycle Illumina NextSeq 550 flow cell. Under the source paper's analysis protocol: Because only junctional sequences without quality scores were contained in the immunoSEQ output, filtering matching that applied to full-length reads could not be performed. To assign V/J genes and CDR3, sequences were annotated against IMGT germline references using PyIR, a Python wrapper for IgBLAST v1.9. Reads with weak V/J assignments (E-value above 1e-6), missing CDR3, stop codons, out-of-frame junctions, or ambiguous translated residues were removed. V3J clonotypes were defined as sequences sharing an identical inferred V gene, J gene, and CDR3 amino acid sequence. The percentage overlap between two repertoires was calculated by dividing the number of shared unique clonotypes by the size of the smaller repertoire. Three approaches were used to assess repertoire richness: RTK rarefaction, the Chao1 estimator, and Recon v2.1 estimates of unobserved clonotypes. Generation probabilities were computed with OLGA for all TCRbeta clonotypes obtained by the gDNA method from a handful of donors. The immuneACCESS repertoire file appears here via TCRdb, limited to in-frame rearrangements. These files lack a portion of the clones; in checked studies, under half of the deficit traces to unresolved V genes, and the cause of the others is not known. V and J calls and clone size follow that table, whereas D and trimming were derived from the DNA. In this sample the table shows millions of clones, over 85% of which occur a single time. The top ten clones comprise under 0.15% of the sample.

The germline V gene sets CDR1 to MNHNS and CDR2 to SASEGT. The CDR3 numbers 12 residues from cysteine through phenylalanine. Just CDR3 DNA is preserved here, 36 bases in frame from base 1. The junction carries 9 bases between V and J, which are trimmed by 7 bases and 4 bases respectively. The donors were healthy, HIV-negative adults with no recently reported acute infections or vaccinations. Every donor was a Caucasian adult residing in Nashville, Tennessee, USA. CD4+ T cells were enriched through magnetic negative selection, after which naive cells were positively selected on CD45RA and the remaining negative fraction served as the memory subset. Blood was obtained by leukapheresis, after which PBMCs were separated by Ficoll-Histopaque density gradient centrifugation and cryopreserved in liquid nitrogen vapor phase. Analytical flow cytometry was used to check the purity and quantity of every magnetically sorted T cell population. Genomic DNA was isolated from each sorted fraction and quantified by UV absorbance on a Nanodrop 2000c.

Turning to this clone: Its antigen is still unknown. Per-nucleotide qualities are absent, and no much larger clonotype sits a single base away.

Recombination connected TRBV6-1 to TRBJ2-3, with the D assignment possibly TRBD1 or TRBD2, given 5 matching bases for each. This TCR derives from a young man in good health. Sequencing input: naive CD4+ T cells sorted from blood. The sample's cell subset or site, from its label and the paper: CD45RA+ positively selected. CDR3 loop: CASIRGADTQYF. In nucleotides, the sequence is TGTGCCAGCATCCGAGGGGCAGATACGCAGTATTTT.